This paragraph reports one T cell receptor beta chain. The sample is drawn from a study of blood T cell repertoires in COVID-19. The assay was immunoSEQ multiplex PCR, and TCRdb's table has in-frame clones only and misses some. This table has under 60,000 clones, around 80% appearing once. Germline V lookup: CDR1 SGHVS, CDR2 FNYEAQ. CDR3 length equals 16 residues. V dropped 2 bases and J dropped 4 bases, with 15 bases sitting between them. Sequenced input: peripheral blood. This clonotype was obtained from a man aged 55 to 70 with acute or convalescent COVID-19. V usage is TRBV7-6 and J usage is TRBJ1-3; D is possibly TRBD1 (5 bases). Here the CDR3 reads CASSLRPGQAGNTIYF. The CDR3 coding sequence is TGTGCCAGCAGCTTACGTCCAGGACAAGCCGGAAACACCATATATTTT.